The 22 T cell receptor beta chains listed next were all sequenced from one sample in a study of identical twins. TCRdb independently ran MiXCR on the 5' RACE reads; one entry per CDR3 protein. The profile shows about 250,000 distinct CDR3 sequences, about 8.9% of them singletons. The same specimen was also included in a second study, on yellow fever vaccine responses in identical twins.

Input material: CD8+ T cells sorted from blood. These receptors were obtained from a young woman in good health.

This clonotype occurred a few times. This chain connects TRBV7-2 to TRBJ2-7; D is tentatively TRBD1 or TRBD2 (7 bases each). Germline CDR1 reads SGHTA; CDR2 reads FQGNSA. The CDR3 totals 16 residues. V was cut by 0 bases and J by 1 base, with 13 bases left in between. CDR3 sequence (DNA): TGTGCCAGCAGCTTAGCGCAGGGGGGGGCATCCTACGAGCAGTACTTC. As protein: CASSLAQGGASYEQYF.

This clonotype was picked up many times. The rearrangement uses TRBV7-9 and TRBJ1-2; D gene ambiguous. The germline V and J ends were trimmed by 5 bases and 8 bases, with 12 bases remaining between them. Looked up from germline, CDR1 is SEHNR and CDR2 is FQNEAQ (reference sequence). The CDR3 runs 12 residues. CDR3: CASSIFFSGYTF. CDR3 DNA sequence: TGTGCCAGCAGCATCTTTTTCTCGGGCTACACCTTC.

This chain uses TRBV7-6 with TRBJ2-5; the D gene could be TRBD1 or TRBD2 (5 bases each). V was trimmed by 6 bases and J by 7 bases, leaving 12 bases between them. The CDR3 sequence is 12 residues long. Germline V gene sequence: CDR1 SGHVS, CDR2 FNYEAQ. CDR3 amino acids: CASRGTGWTQYF. CDR3 nucleotides: TGTGCCAGCAGGGGGACGGGGTGGACCCAGTACTTC.

J is TRBJ2-7 and V is TRBV20-1; D is perhaps TRBD2 (5 bases). CDR3 size: 13 residues. Trimming shortened V by 5 bases and J by 2 bases, and 13 bases separated the two germline ends. The germline CDR1 and CDR2 sequences are DFQATT and SNEGSKA (reference sequence). The CDR3 loop reads CSAPTTGTYEQYF. Here the CDR3 DNA reads TGCAGTGCTCCGACGACGGGAACCTACGAGCAGTACTTC.

This clonotype has just a few counts. The rearrangement joins TRBV7-9 to TRBJ2-3, with 9 nucleotides matching TRBD1. Germline CDR1 and CDR2: SEHNR and FQNEAQ (reference sequence). The CDR3 has 15 amino acids. Unmatched junction bases numbered 8, after V lost 5 bases and J lost 5 bases. The CDR3 sequence is CASSPRDRVKDTQYF. CDR3 in DNA: TGTGCCAGCAGCCCGAGGGACAGGGTGAAAGATACGCAGTATTTT.

With regard to this clonotype: Since a much larger clone is just one base distant, this may be a read error. This chain connects TRBV29-1 to TRBJ1-2; D might be TRBD1 (5 bases). The germline gives CDR1 SQVTM, CDR2 ANQGSEA. The CDR3 spans 14 residues. The DNA for the CDR3 is TGCAGCGTTATCACGCCACTCTCAACAGGTGGCCACACCTTC. As protein: CSVITPLSTGGHTF.

This clonotype was counted a few times. This chain connects TRBV27 to TRBJ2-5; D gene uncertain. The CDR3 extends over 13 amino acids. The V end lost 3 bases, the J end lost 4 bases, and 9 bases lay between the germline ends. Germline CDR1 and CDR2: MNHEY and SMNVEV (reference sequence). The CDR3 here is CASSFPGGETQYF. CDR3 DNA: TGTGCCAGCAGTTTCCCAGGTGGAGAGACCCAGTACTTC.

This clonotype was picked up a small number of times. This chain uses TRBV11-2 with TRBJ1-5; D unclear. V was pared by 5 bases and J by 3 bases, with 5 bases between. The CDR3 sequence is 12 residues long. Per germline, CDR1 SGHAT and CDR2 FQNNGV. The CDR3 spells CASSASNQPQHF. CDR3 sequence (DNA): TGTGCCAGCAGCGCCTCCAATCAGCCCCAGCATTTT.

This clonotype showed up just a few times. The V and J genes are TRBV7-9 and TRBJ2-1; 8 nucleotides line up with TRBD2. Trimming took 4 bases from V and 5 from J; bases not matched to a gene: 13. Germline loops: CDR1 SEHNR, CDR2 FQNEAQ (reference sequence). The CDR3 is 17 residues long. CDR3: CASSYDPKREPNNEQFF. CDR3 bases: TGTGCCAGCAGCTACGACCCAAAGCGGGAGCCGAACAATGAGCAGTTCTTC.

V is TRBV3-1 and J is TRBJ2-5; 10 positions match TRBD2. Germline V CDR1 and CDR2: LGHDT, YNNKEL (reference sequence). The CDR3 totals 17 residues. Trimming cost V 1 base and J 5 bases; bases outside gene matches: 10. The CDR3 sequence: CASSQVSSIAGGETQYF. CDR3 sequence (DNA): TGTGCCAGCAGCCAAGTTTCTTCGATAGCGGGAGGCGAGACCCAGTACTTC.

J is TRBJ2-2 and V is TRBV7-8; D unresolved. V gave up 0 bases and J gave up 3 bases, with 8 bases separating them. Per germline, CDR1 SGHVS and CDR2 FQNEAQ. The CDR3 has 15 amino acids. CDR3 amino acids: CASSLAVGDTGELFF. CDR3 in DNA: TGTGCCAGCAGCTTAGCAGTTGGGGACACCGGGGAGCTGTTTTTT. Full variable domain (rest looked up from reference TRBV7-8 and TRBJ2-2): GAGVSQSPRYKVAKRGQDVALRCDPISGHVSLFWYQQALGQGPEFLTYFQNEAQLDKSGLPSDRFFAERPEGSVSTLKIQRTQQEDSAVYLCASSLAVGDTGELFFGEGSRLTVL.

This clonotype was seen a handful of times. This sequence joins TRBV28 and TRBJ2-7; perhaps TRBD2 as D (6 bases). This CDR3 has 13 residues. CDR1 and CDR2 from the germline V gene are MDHEN and SYDVKM. V was pared by 9 bases and J by 5 bases, with 17 bases between. CDR3 residues: CASLEGRGDEQYF. In DNA, the CDR3 is TGTGCCAGTTTGGAGGGTCGGGGCGACGAGCAGTACTTC.

Remarks on this clonotype: One end of the junction does not line up with germline, which may come from a read error. V is TRBV7-7 and J is TRBJ2-1; D call uncertain. Germline values: CDR1 SSHAT, CDR2 FNYEAQ (reference sequence). CDR3 length equals 15 residues. CDR3 DNA: TGTGCTAGCAGCTTATACCCCGGCGGATACAATGAGCAGTTCTTC. This translates into CASSLYPGGYNEQFF.

This clonotype occurred a few times. The chain combines TRBV12-3 or TRBV12-4 with TRBJ2-5, with D hard to call. The CDR3 length is 12 residues. V lost 6 bases and J lost 5, with 10 bases in between. CDR3 loop: CASSLRSETQYF. CDR3 DNA: TGTGCCAGCAGCCTCAGAAGCGAGACCCAGTACTTC.

This clonotype appeared a few times. J is TRBJ1-6 and V is TRBV11-2; D gene uncertain. This CDR3 contains 15 residues. Per germline, CDR1 SGHAT and CDR2 FQNNGV. V was trimmed by 0 bases and J by 3 bases, leaving 6 bases between them. In DNA, the CDR3 is TGTGCCAGCAGCTTAGAACACTTCTATAATTCACCCCTCCACTTT. This sequence encodes CASSLEHFYNSPLHF. The complete variable domain, with remaining parts taken from reference TRBV11-2 and TRBJ1-6, reads EAGVAQSPRYKIIEKRQSVAFWCNPISGHATLYWYQQILGQGPKLLIQFQNNGVVDDSQLPKDRFSAERLKGVDSTLKIQPAKLEDSAVYLCASSLEHFYNSPLHFGNGTRLTVT.

This clonotype was seen a handful of times. The chain joins TRBV2 to TRBJ2-7; TRBD1 matches at 12 bases. The CDR3 is 16 residues long. CDR1 is SNHLY and CDR2 is FYNNEI in the germline V gene. Unmatched junction bases numbered 10, after V lost 5 bases and J lost 5 bases. CDR3 nucleotides: TGTGCCAGCAGTCCGGGACAGGGGGCTATTAGCGACGAGCAGTACTTC. This sequence encodes CASSPGQGAISDEQYF.

This clonotype showed up just a few times. This chain links TRBV5-5 with TRBJ2-7; TRBD1 is a possible D gene (6 bases). Germline CDR1 reads SGHKS; CDR2 reads YYEKEE (reference sequence). Deletions cut 0 bases from V and 0 bases from J, with 13 bases between. The CDR3 has 16 residues. The CDR3 loop is CASSLAHGQPSYEQYF. The CDR3 DNA is TGTGCCAGCAGCTTGGCCCATGGACAGCCCTCCTACGAGCAGTACTTC.

This chain links TRBV5-6 with TRBJ1-1; D uncertain. Germline CDR1 and CDR2: SGHDT and YYEEEE. Trimming shortened V by 0 bases and J by 3 bases, and 9 bases separated the two germline ends. This CDR3 region has 14 residues. The CDR3 DNA is TGTGCCAGCAGCTTGGTCGGGTCGCACACTGAAGCTTTCTTT. Amino acids: CASSLVGSHTEAFF.

There are many counts of this clonotype. This sequence joins TRBV29-1 and TRBJ1-2; D gene unclear. The V gene lost 6 bases and the J gene lost 5 bases, with 22 bases spanning the gap. Germline loops: CDR1 SQVTM, CDR2 ANQGSEA. The CDR3 spans 15 residues. The DNA for the CDR3 is TGCAGCGTGCGCAGCGCTACAGTGGACCTTTATGGCTACACCTTC. It encodes CSVRSATVDLYGYTF. Together with reference TRBV29-1 and TRBJ1-2, the CDR3 gives the full variable domain: SAVISQKPSRDICQRGTSLTIQCQVDSQVTMMFWYRQQPGQSLTLIATANQGSEATYESGFVIDKFPISRPNLTFSTLTVSNMSPEDSSIYLCSVRSATVDLYGYTFGSGTRLTVV.

The J gene is TRBJ2-2, the V gene TRBV6-1; 7 nucleotides line up with TRBD1. The CDR3 contains 17 residues. Per germline, CDR1 MNHNS and CDR2 SASEGT. V lost 7 bases and J lost 6; bases outside the gene matches: 17. CDR3 nucleotide sequence: TGTGCCAGCATCGATCGCCGAGGGCAGGGGGAATCCGGGGAGCTGTTTTTT. This gives the protein CASIDRRGQGESGELFF.

A few counts support this clonotype. The rearrangement links TRBV20-1 to TRBJ2-2; a possible D gene is TRBD1 (5 bases). The germline CDR1 and CDR2 sequences are DFQATT and SNEGSKA (reference sequence). With 1 base removed from V and 1 base from J, the gap between germline ends came to 10 bases. This CDR3 region has 15 residues. CDR3 bases: TGCAGTGCTAGAGTAGTCAGGGTGAACACCGGGGAGCTGTTTTTT. Its protein product is CSARVVRVNTGELFF.

J is TRBJ2-5 and V is TRBV6-5; D unclear. This CDR3 has 15 residues. Germline lookup yields CDR1 MNHEY and CDR2 SVGAGI. V lost 0 bases and J 3 bases, leaving 11 bases between the germline ends. The CDR3 is CASSYSTWVEETQYF. The CDR3 DNA is TGTGCCAGCAGTTACTCGACCTGGGTCGAAGAGACCCAGTACTTC.